Listed below are T cell receptor beta chains from one sample, sequenced in a study of shared clonotypes between healthy human individuals. Repertoires were generated with immunoSEQ multiplex PCR, while TCRdb's copy carries only in-frame clones and drops some. The sample lists some 360,000 clones, roughly 70% occurring once. The specimen sequenced was memory CD4+ T cells sorted from blood. All receptors derive from a man aged 25 to 40 in good health. The CDR3 runs from the conserved cysteine through the conserved F or W. A D gene is named only where the DNA matches it firmly. Clone size appears in some rows only: once, few, many, or a class for an expanded clone.

CDR3aa | CDR3nt | len | j_gene | v_gene | abundance | d_gene
CASIKGGTSYEQYF | TGTGCCAGCATTAAGGGAGGGACCTCCTACGAGCAGTACTTC | 14 | TRBJ2-7 | TRBV6-1 | - | TRBD2
CAWGRDTQYF | TGTGCTTGGGGAAGGGATACGCAGTATTTT | 10 | TRBJ2-3 | TRBV30 | - | -
CASSDPGQGANYGYTF | TGTGCCAGTAGTGACCCGGGACAGGGGGCTAACTATGGCTACACCTTC | 16 | TRBJ1-2 | TRBV19 | - | TRBD1
CASVGGAAGEKLFF | TGTGCCAGCGTCGGGGGGGCCGCCGGGGAAAAACTGTTTTTT | 14 | TRBJ1-4 | TRBV2 | - | -
CASGGGRRNEQFF | TGTGCCAGTGGGGGCGGGAGACGCAATGAGCAGTTCTTC | 13 | TRBJ2-1 | TRBV2 | - | -
CASFSILAGATYEQYF | TGTGCCAGCTTTTCGATACTAGCGGGAGCAACCTACGAGCAGTACTTC | 16 | TRBJ2-7 | TRBV27 | - | TRBD2
CASSQGLGSSTDTQYF | TGCGCCAGCAGCCAAGGACTGGGTTCTAGCACAGATACGCAGTATTTT | 16 | TRBJ2-3 | TRBV4-1 | - | -
CASSLVGGEQFF | TGTGCCAGCAGCTTAGTGGGTGGTGAGCAGTTCTTC | 12 | TRBJ2-1 | TRBV7-7 | - | -
CASSQGTGGYNEQFF | TGCGCCAGCAGCCAAGGGACAGGGGGCTACAATGAGCAGTTCTTC | 15 | TRBJ2-1 | TRBV4-3 | few | TRBD1
CASSQAPVAALTYEQYF | TGTGCCAGTAGTCAGGCCCCAGTAGCGGCCCTAACCTACGAGCAGTACTTC | 17 | TRBJ2-7 | TRBV19 | - | -
CASSQVAQVGGSYNEQFF | TGCGCCAGCAGCCAAGTGGCCCAGGTCGGCGGCTCCTACAATGAGCAGTTCTTC | 18 | TRBJ2-1 | TRBV4-3 | - | -
CASSHSGQIVF | TGTGCCAGCAGCCACTCGGGACAGATCGTCTTC | 11 | TRBJ1-2 | TRBV14 | few | TRBD1
CASSVGGRAGELFF | TGTGCCAGCAGCGTAGGGGGCAGGGCTGGGGAGCTGTTTTTT | 14 | TRBJ2-2 | TRBV9 | - | -
CASSFPGTSRLGNTIYF | TGTGCCAGCAGCTTCCCAGGGACCTCGCGCCTAGGAAACACCATATATTTT | 17 | TRBJ1-3 | TRBV11-2 | - | -
CASSPLGRNTGELFF | TGTGCCAGCTCACCACTCGGCAGGAACACCGGGGAGCTGTTTTTT | 15 | TRBJ2-2 | TRBV18 | - | -
CASSEGAGHNEQFF | TGTGCCAGCAGTGAAGGAGCAGGGCACAATGAGCAGTTCTTC | 14 | TRBJ2-1 | TRBV6-1 | - | -
CASSLAGLSEQYF | TGCGCCAGCAGCTTGGCAGGGTTAAGCGAGCAGTACTTC | 13 | TRBJ2-7 | TRBV5-1 | - | -
CASSLSGISTDTQYF | TGTGCCAGCAGCTTAAGTGGAATCAGCACAGATACGCAGTATTTT | 15 | TRBJ2-3 | TRBV7-9 | once | -
CASSPPSGSNEQFF | TGTGCCAGCTCACCGCCTAGCGGGAGTAATGAGCAGTTCTTC | 14 | TRBJ2-1 | TRBV18 | - | TRBD2
CASSFFDTVYNTDTQYF | TGTGCCAGCAGCTTTTTTGACACCGTTTATAACACAGATACGCAGTATTTT | 17 | TRBJ2-3 | TRBV5-6 | once | -
CASSLETQYF | TGTGCCAGCAGTTTGGAGACCCAGTACTTC | 10 | TRBJ2-5 | TRBV6-6 | once | -
CASSQGQPPPYEQYF | TGCGCCAGCAGCCAAGGACAGCCCCCTCCCTACGAGCAGTACTTC | 15 | TRBJ2-7 | TRBV4-1 | few | -
CASSQSGTLYGYTF | TGTGCCAGCAGTCAATCCGGGACGCTCTATGGCTACACCTTC | 14 | TRBJ1-2 | TRBV27 | once | -